A single sample gave rise to the 12 T cell receptor beta chains below, sequenced in a study of control samples from healthy donors and cancer patients. Sequencing used immunoSEQ multiplex PCR; TCRdb keeps in-frame clones, though not all of them. Of tens of thousands of clones listed, 75% to 90% are singletons. The sample taken for sequencing was blood. Receptors were obtained from a man aged 50 or older in good health.

The chain joins TRBV7-9 to TRBJ2-7; 15 bases fit TRBD2. This CDR3 is 17 amino acids long. Germline V lookup: CDR1 SEHNR, CDR2 FQNEAQ (reference sequence). J lost 6 bases, V lost 0 bases, and 6 bases had no gene match. CDR3 nucleotide sequence: TGTGCCAGCAGCTTAGCGCCGAGGACTAGCGGGAGGGGCGAGCAGTACTTC. The encoded protein is CASSLAPRTSGRGEQYF.

The rearrangement joins TRBV5-1 to TRBJ2-3; D might be TRBD1 (5 bases). V shed 2 bases and J shed 6 bases, with 13 bases lying between them. CDR1 and CDR2 (germline): SGHRS, YFSETQ. CDR3 length equals 14 residues. CDR3 bases: TGCGCCAGCAGCTTAGACAGTCTTTGGGATACGCAGTATTTT. Translated: CASSLDSLWDTQYF.

Notes on this clone: The sample holds other DNA sequences that translate to the same CDR3. The V call is TRBV5-4, the J call TRBJ1-5; no clear D. Trimming took 0 bases from V and 4 from J, leaving 5 bases between them. Germline CDR1 SGHNT, CDR2 YYREEE (reference sequence). This CDR3 spans 13 amino acids. The CDR3 here is CASSLAGNQPQHF. Here the CDR3 DNA reads TGTGCCAGCAGCTTGGCCGGGAATCAGCCCCAGCATTTT.

This sequence joins TRBV5-1 and TRBJ1-2; 10 positions agree with TRBD1. Trimming cost V 0 bases and J 2 bases; bases outside gene matches: 1. The CDR3 has 15 residues. The germline gives CDR1 SGHRS, CDR2 YFSETQ. In DNA, the CDR3 is TGCGCCAGCAGCTTGGGACAGGGGGCAAACTATGGCTACACCTTC. It codes for CASSLGQGANYGYTF.

The chain employs TRBV19 and TRBJ1-2; 7 bases are a match to TRBD1. This CDR3 comprises 14 residues. CDR1 is LNHDA, CDR2 SQIVND, per germline (reference sequence). V was pared by 7 bases and J by 6 bases, with 11 bases of the junction left unmatched. In DNA form, the CDR3 reads TGTGCCAGTACCTCCCAGGGGGAATCAAATGGCTACACCTTC. It is translated as CASTSQGESNGYTF. Complete variable domain (other parts from reference TRBV19 and TRBJ1-2): DGGITQSPKYLFRKEGQNVTLSCEQNLNHDAMYWYRQDPGQGLRLIYYSQIVNDFQKGDIAEGYSVSREKKESFPLTVTSAQKNPTAFYLCASTSQGESNGYTFGSGTRLTVV.

The rearrangement uses TRBV7-9 and TRBJ1-1; D remains ambiguous. Germline CDR1 SEHNR, CDR2 FQNEAQ (reference sequence). This CDR3 contains 10 residues. V was pared by 4 bases and J by 6 bases, with 3 bases between. CDR3 amino acids: CASSSAEAFF. The CDR3 DNA follows: TGTGCCAGCAGCTCCGCTGAAGCTTTCTTT.

This chain joins TRBV24-1 and TRBJ2-7; no clear D gene. The CDR3 contains 14 residues. Trimming removed 4 bases at V and 6 bases at J, with 15 bases between. Germline assignment: CDR1 KGHDR and CDR2 SFDVKD. CDR3 loop: CATSDPGPGFEQYF. CDR3 nucleotides: TGTGCCACCAGTGACCCTGGACCCGGGTTCGAGCAGTACTTC.

This clone showed up just once. CDR3 sequence reads: CASSDKTSGELFF. The DNA of the CDR3 is TGTGCCAGCAGTGACAAGACTAGCGGGGAGCTGTTTTTT. V gene TRBV6-4 combines with J gene TRBJ2-2; a possible D gene is TRBD2 (6 bases). The length of the CDR3 is 13 residues. The germline V gene has CDR1 MRHNA and CDR2 SNTAGT. The ends were cut back, 2 bases at V and 7 bases at J, with 8 bases in the middle.

The DNA of the CDR3 is TGTGCCAGCAGCTTGGGGGGTCGGTCCGGGGAGCTGTTTTTT. It translates to CASSLGGRSGELFF. The chain is built from TRBV5-6 and TRBJ2-2; D unresolved. In germline, CDR1 is SGHDT, CDR2 YYEEEE. The length of the CDR3 is 14 residues. The V gene lost 0 bases and the J gene lost 6 bases, with 9 bases spanning the gap.

CDR3 sequence: CASSKDSSYEQYF. The CDR3 bases are TGTGCCAGCTCGAAGGACAGCTCCTACGAGCAGTACTTC. This chain links TRBV6-5 with TRBJ2-7, with D maybe TRBD1 (6 bases). CDR1 is MNHEY and CDR2 is SVGAGI in the germline V gene. The length of the CDR3 is 13 residues. Between the trimmed V and J ends, which lost 8 bases and 0 bases, there was a span of 11 bases.

V and J are TRBV29-1 and TRBJ1-2; tentative D call: TRBD1 (6 bases). Between the trimmed V and J ends, which lost 7 bases and 4 bases, there was a span of 13 bases. The CDR3 has 12 residues. Germline loops: CDR1 SQVTM, CDR2 ANQGSEA. The CDR3: CSAVDRFYGYTF. CDR3 sequence (DNA): TGCAGCGCCGTGGACAGATTCTATGGCTACACCTTC.

The gene calls are TRBV4-3 and TRBJ1-2, with 7 bases identical to TRBD1. This CDR3 is built from 13 residues. Germline loops: CDR1 LGHNA, CDR2 YSLEER. With 4 bases clipped from V and 7 bases from J, the junction kept 6 bases outside the gene matches. CDR3 residues: CASSRSNRGGYTF. CDR3 sequence (DNA): TGCGCCAGCAGCCGCTCAAACAGGGGTGGCTACACCTTC.